These T cell receptor beta chains were read from a single sample in a study of neurological immune-mediated disorders. TCRdb re-called the 5' RACE reads through MiXCR, storing one row per CDR3 protein. Among some 60,000 distinct CDR3 sequences listed, about 8.9% were seen once. The material sequenced was PBMCs. The receptors derive from a young man in good health. Each CDR3 is given without its conserved first and last residue. Each record gives: V gene, J gene, CDR3 protein.

TRBV10-2,TRBJ1-1,ASSFSPAF
TRBV5-1,TRBJ2-7,ASSLPGAQGSYEQY
TRBV7-9,TRBJ2-4,ASPYGGLTKNIQY
TRBV5-5,TRBJ1-1,ASSLGQQNTEAF
TRBV7-9,TRBJ2-7,ASSRPGSVGYEQY
TRBV14,TRBJ2-7,ASSPGTGAYEQY
TRBV12-3/TRBV12-4,TRBJ1-1,ASSDTMNTEAF
TRBV20-1,TRBJ1-1,SARDQGTNTEAF
TRBV7-9,TRBJ1-4,ASSFEGANEKLF
TRBV5-1,TRBJ1-2,ASSTMTGGFDYGYT
TRBV20-1,TRBJ1-5,SASPWDTGYQPQH
TRBV5-1,TRBJ2-1,ASSLELAGGYNEQF
TRBV9,TRBJ2-7,ASSARGGSSYEQY
TRBV5-1,TRBJ2-7,ASSLFPGTGYEQY